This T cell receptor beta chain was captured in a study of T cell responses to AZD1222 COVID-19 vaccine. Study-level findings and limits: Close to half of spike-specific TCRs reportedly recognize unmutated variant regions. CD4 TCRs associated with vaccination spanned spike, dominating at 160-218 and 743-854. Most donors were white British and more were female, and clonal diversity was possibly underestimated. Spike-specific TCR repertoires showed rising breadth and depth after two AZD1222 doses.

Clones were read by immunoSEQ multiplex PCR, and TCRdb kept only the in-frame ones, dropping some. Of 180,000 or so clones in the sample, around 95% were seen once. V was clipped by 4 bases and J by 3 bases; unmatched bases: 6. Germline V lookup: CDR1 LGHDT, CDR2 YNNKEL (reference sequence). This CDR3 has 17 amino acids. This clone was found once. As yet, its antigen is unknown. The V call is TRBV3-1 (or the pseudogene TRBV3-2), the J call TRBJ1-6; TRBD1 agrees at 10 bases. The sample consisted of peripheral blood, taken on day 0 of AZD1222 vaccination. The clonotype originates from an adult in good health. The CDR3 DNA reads TGTGCCAGCAGCCCCGGGACAGGGGAATACTATAATTCACCCCTCCACTTT. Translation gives CASSPGTGEYYNSPLHF.